One sample yielded the 22 T cell receptor beta chains listed below, sequenced in a study of blood T cell repertoires in COVID-19. The repertoire was sequenced with immunoSEQ multiplex PCR; TCRdb's copy has only in-frame clones and lacks some. This table holds some 280,000 clones, 86% found once. Sample: peripheral blood. All receptors come from a woman aged 25 to 39 with active or convalescent COVID-19.

The chain uses TRBV2 and TRBJ1-2; 7 bases align to TRBD1. V dropped 3 bases and J dropped 5; count of bases not matched to a gene: 6. Germline values: CDR1 SNHLY, CDR2 FYNNEI. This CDR3 region has 14 residues. For the CDR3, the DNA is TGTGCCAGCAGTGAGGGGACAGCTTCTTATGGCTACACCTTC. It is translated as CASSEGTASYGYTF.

The rearrangement uses TRBV14 and TRBJ2-5; TRBD1 agrees at 9 bases. J lost 5 bases, V lost 1 base, and 5 bases had no gene match. CDR3 length equals 15 residues. Germline V gives CDR1 SGHDN, CDR2 FVKESK. CDR3 DNA sequence: TGTGCCAGCAGCCAAGGGGACAGGGCGGTTGAGACCCAGTACTTC. This translates into CASSQGDRAVETQYF.

The chain couples TRBV19 to TRBJ1-5, with unresolved D. The length of the CDR3 is 11 residues. Trimming cost V 6 bases and J 8 bases, with 8 bases left between them. CDR1 and CDR2 (germline): LNHDA, SQIVND (reference sequence). In nucleotides, the CDR3 is TGTGCCAGTAGCTCCGGGGAGCCCCAGCATTTT. Encoded protein: CASSSGEPQHF.

The chain is built from TRBV6-4 and TRBJ2-2, with a tentative D call TRBD1 (6 bases). The ends were cut back, 4 bases at V and 4 bases at J, with 22 bases in the middle. This CDR3 spans 18 amino acids. Germline V gives CDR1 MRHNA, CDR2 SNTAGT. In nucleotides, the CDR3 is TGTGCCAGCAGTGCCCCACTCAGGACAGACGTGGTCACCGGGGAGCTGTTTTTT. It encodes CASSAPLRTDVVTGELFF.

The chain recombines TRBV27 with TRBJ2-7, with 8 bases aligning to TRBD1. Germline assignment: CDR1 MNHEY and CDR2 SMNVEV (reference sequence). The CDR3 is 13 amino acids. Losses at the gene ends were 6 bases for V and 5 bases for J; bases not matched to a gene: 6. The CDR3 DNA follows: TGTGCCAGCAGGATGACAGGGGTCCACGAGCAGTACTTC. This encodes CASRMTGVHEQYF.

The chain is built from TRBV30 and TRBJ2-3, with D maybe TRBD2 (7 bases). The germline V and J ends were trimmed by 8 bases and 0 bases, with 18 bases remaining between them. The CDR3 loop spans 15 amino acids. CDR1 GTSNPN and CDR2 SVGIG come from the germline V gene (reference sequence). The CDR3 here is CAISQGAGSTDTQYF. The CDR3 region has the DNA TGTGCCATCTCACAGGGAGCGGGGAGCACAGATACGCAGTATTTT.

J is TRBJ1-3 and V is TRBV7-9; maybe TRBD1 (6 bases). V was pared by 7 bases and J by 4 bases, with 23 bases between. Germline assignment: CDR1 SEHNR and CDR2 FQNEAQ (reference sequence). CDR3 size: 17 residues. CDR3 nucleotides: TGTGCCAGCACCTTTCACAGGGCCATTGTTGGCGGAAACACCATATATTTT. Protein product: CASTFHRAIVGGNTIYF. Drawing the rest from reference TRBV7-9 and TRBJ1-3, the complete variable domain is DTGVSQNPRHKITKRGQNVTFRCDPISEHNRLYWYRQTLGQGPEFLTYFQNEAQLEKSRLLSDRFSAERPKGSFSTLEIQRTEQGDSAMYLCASTFHRAIVGGNTIYFGEGSWLTVV.

The genes are TRBV6-5 and TRBJ1-2; possibly TRBD1 for D (6 bases). Germline CDR1 is MNHEY and CDR2 is SVGAGI. V shed 7 bases and J shed 9 bases, with 15 bases lying between them. The CDR3 is 12 amino acids. The CDR3 loop reads CASNSYQGSYTF. In nucleotides, the CDR3 is TGTGCCAGCAATTCGTACCAGGGGAGCTACACCTTC.

The chain uses TRBV11-3 and TRBJ2-6; D gene uncertain. The CDR3 is 18 residues long. Germline CDR1 is SGHNT and CDR2 is YENEEA. Trimming cost V 5 bases and J 0 bases, with 17 bases left between them. CDR3 DNA: TGTGCCAGCAGCAAAAGCGAGAGATTAGACTCTGGGGCCAACGTCCTGACTTTC. This codes for CASSKSERLDSGANVLTF.

This clone was counted once. J is TRBJ2-6 and V is TRBV27; 8 nucleotides align to TRBD1. CDR3 length equals 18 residues. The junction had 11 bases not matched to a gene; V was cut back by 6 bases and J by 1 base. Germline lookup yields CDR1 MNHEY and CDR2 SMNVEV (reference sequence). CDR3 bases: TGTGCCAGCAGCCCCCGACAGGGGCATCAATCTGGGGCCAACGTCCTGACTTTC. Its protein is CASSPRQGHQSGANVLTF.

This clone showed up just once. The chain has TRBV6-1 and TRBJ2-5; 8 bases agree with TRBD1. Trimming took 3 bases from V and 6 from J; bases not matched to a gene: 18. Germline CDR1 reads MNHNS; CDR2 reads SASEGT. This CDR3 is 18 amino acids long. In DNA, the CDR3 is TGTGCCAGCAGTGACCCTGGACAGGGATATAGAATCGGGCAGACCCAGTACTTC. Protein sequence: CASSDPGQGYRIGQTQYF.

The chain links TRBV7-2 to TRBJ2-7; 7 bases fit TRBD1. Germline CDR1 and CDR2: SGHTA and FQGNSA. J gave up 2 bases and V 6 bases, and 10 bases lay outside the gene matches. This CDR3 spans 15 amino acids. CDR3 sequence (DNA): TGTGCCAGCAGTCGACGACAGGGATCCCCCTACGAGCAGTACTTC. Translating it yields CASSRRQGSPYEQYF.

The rearrangement uses TRBV7-2 and TRBJ2-7; possible D gene TRBD2, 5 bases. The CDR3 covers 15 residues. CDR1 SGHTA and CDR2 FQGNSA come from the germline V gene. V was clipped by 3 bases and J by 2 bases, with 14 bases between them. In DNA form, the CDR3 reads TGTGCCAGCAGCTTGACTACAACCGGACCCTACGAGCAGTACTTC. It is translated as CASSLTTTGPYEQYF.

This chain uses TRBV24-1 with TRBJ2-3; 9 positions agree with TRBD1. Germline-derived CDR1 and CDR2 are KGHDR and SFDVKD. The V gene end was trimmed by 4 bases and the J gene end by 1 base; junction bases not matched to a gene: 2. The CDR3 totals 15 residues. This CDR3 reads CATSERDRGTDTQYF. The CDR3 DNA reads TGTGCCACCAGTGAGCGGGACAGGGGCACAGATACGCAGTATTTT.

This clone was picked up a small number of times. V and J are TRBV7-9 and TRBJ2-2; tentative D call: TRBD2 (6 bases). Germline V gives CDR1 SEHNR, CDR2 FQNEAQ (reference sequence). V was pared by 5 bases and J by 7 bases, with 11 bases between. The CDR3 has 13 residues. As DNA, the CDR3 is TGTGCCAGCAGCCTGGGACTGCGCGGGGAGCTGTTTTTT. Translation: CASSLGLRGELFF.

This chain links TRBV19 with TRBJ1-6, with 7 nucleotides matching TRBD1. The ends lost 1 base at V and 7 bases at J; junction bases unmatched: 4. Germline lookup yields CDR1 LNHDA and CDR2 SQIVND (reference sequence). The CDR3 extends over 15 amino acids. The CDR3 here is CASSIVGQSNSPLHF. DNA for the CDR3: TGTGCCAGTAGTATAGTGGGACAGTCAAATTCACCCCTCCACTTT.

V and J are TRBV7-2 and TRBJ1-4; 8 bases line up with TRBD1. The CDR3 runs to 16 residues. V lost 4 bases to trimming and J lost 4 bases; unmatched junction nucleotides: 8. In germline, CDR1 is SGHTA, CDR2 FQGNSA. The CDR3 DNA follows: TGTGCCAGCAGCTCTTTCGCAGGGGGCTATAATGAAAAACTGTTTTTT. It yields the protein CASSSFAGGYNEKLFF. Full variable domain (remainder filled in from reference TRBV7-2 and TRBJ1-4): GAGVSQSPSNKVTEKGKDVELRCDPISGHTALYWYRQSLGQGLEFLIYFQGNSAPDKSGLPSDRFSAERTGGSVSTLTIQRTQQEDSAVYLCASSSFAGGYNEKLFFGSGTQLSVL.

Details on this clone: A read error may produce the germline difference seen at one junction end. The chain recombines TRBV28 with TRBJ1-6; D remains unclear. Per the germline V gene, CDR1 is MDHEN and CDR2 is SYDVKM. There are 15 residues in the CDR3. The CDR3: CASTDPGGNNSPLHF. In DNA form, the CDR3 reads TGCGCCAGCACCGATCCAGGAGGGAATAATTCACCCCTCCACTTT.

The chain has TRBV21-1 and TRBJ1-5. TRBV21-1 is a documented pseudogene. The CDR3 totals 17 residues. The CDR3 DNA reads as TGTGCCAGCAGCTGCCGCGGGGCAGTTTATAGCAATCAGCCCCAGCATTTT. It encodes CASSCRGAVYSNQPQHF.

Here the CDR3 reads CASSSPRRIGGYTF. CDR3 bases: TGTGCCAGCAGTTCCCCAAGGAGGATAGGTGGCTACACCTTC. The chain couples TRBV6-2 or TRBV6-3 to TRBJ1-2, with no clear D. V dropped 4 bases and J dropped 7 bases, with 16 bases sitting between them. Germline values: CDR1 MNHEY, CDR2 SVGEGT. The CDR3 spans 14 residues.

The rearrangement uses TRBV5-1 and TRBJ2-3; D is unclear. The germline CDR1 and CDR2 sequences are SGHRS and YFSETQ. V was shortened by 4 bases and J by 2 bases, with 11 bases between the two germline ends. The CDR3 is 14 amino acids. CDR3 coding DNA: TGCGCCAGCAGCCGCAACCAACTCACAGATACGCAGTATTTT. It yields the protein CASSRNQLTDTQYF.

This clone was picked up one time. The V and J genes are TRBV5-5 and TRBJ2-3; the D gene is possibly TRBD2 (5 bases). Trimming took off 0 bases at V and 0 bases at J, with 11 bases between the two ends. Germline values: CDR1 SGHKS, CDR2 YYEKEE (reference sequence). This CDR3 region has 16 residues. The DNA for the CDR3 is TGTGCCAGCAGCTTGGTGGGTGGCGGGAGCACAGATACGCAGTATTTT. Translating it yields CASSLVGGGSTDTQYF.